The sample holds many counts of the clone carrying this T cell receptor (beta chain). Using unique molecular identifiers, the investigators prepared the TCRbeta library. Each CDR3 protein is one row after TCRdb ran MiXCR on the PCR reads. The data show some 390,000 distinct CDR3 sequences, roughly 22% seen once. This sample was included in a study of T-cell reconstitution after alpha-beta-depleted transplantation in children. CDR3 length: 15 residues. V lost 2 bases, J lost 4 bases, and 9 bases stayed unmatched. Germline V lookup: CDR1 SQVTM, CDR2 ANQGSEA. The sequences come from PBMCs from the stem cell graft donor, collected from the stem cell graft. The receptor's source is a human donor who donated a stem cell graft to a child with acute myeloid leukemia. This chain uses TRBV29-1 with TRBJ2-7, with 9 bases fitting TRBD2. The CDR3 DNA is TGCAGCGTTGAACTTAGCGGGAGTTCCGATTACGAGCAGTACTTC. It yields the protein CSVELSGSSDYEQYF.